This T cell receptor beta chain was retrieved from a study of regulatory T cells in long-lasting Graves disease. Time point in this sample: newly diagnosed GD, antithyroid drugs for less than 3 months. The TCR library used RNA extracted from PBMCs. Trimming took 6 bases from V and 2 from J; bases not matched to a gene: 7. The germline V gene encodes CDR1 SNHLY and CDR2 FYNNEI. This CDR3 is built from 16 residues. The authors built TCR beta libraries using iRepertoire HTBI primers and Arm-PCR of CDR3 regions. TCRdb redid the calling of the multiplex PCR reads with MiXCR, one entry per CDR3 protein. The sample contains 500,000 or so distinct CDR3 sequences, more than 15% of which appear only once. This clonotype was observed many times. The sample also formed part of further work on T cells in Graves' hyperthyroidism and ophthalmopathy.

The sequencing used peripheral blood mononuclear cells (PBMCs), collected at new diagnosis, from a patient treated with antithyroid drugs. V usage is TRBV2 and J usage is TRBJ2-2, with TRBD1 matching 9 bases. This TCR was sampled from a woman aged 35-65 years with Graves disease. The CDR3 loop is CASRSGTGKNTGELFF. The CDR3 bases are TGTGCCAGCAGGTCAGGGACAGGGAAAAACACCGGGGAGCTGTTTTTT.